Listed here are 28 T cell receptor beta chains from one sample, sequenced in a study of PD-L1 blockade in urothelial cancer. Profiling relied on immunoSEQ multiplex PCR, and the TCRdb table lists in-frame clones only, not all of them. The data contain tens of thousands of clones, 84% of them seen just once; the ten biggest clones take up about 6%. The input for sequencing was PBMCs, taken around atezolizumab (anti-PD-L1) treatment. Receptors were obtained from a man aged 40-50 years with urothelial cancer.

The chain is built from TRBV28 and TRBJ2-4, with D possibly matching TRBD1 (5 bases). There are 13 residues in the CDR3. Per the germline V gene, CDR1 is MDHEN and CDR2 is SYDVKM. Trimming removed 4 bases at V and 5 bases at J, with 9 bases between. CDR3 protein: CASSSGAQNIQYF. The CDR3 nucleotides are TGTGCCAGCAGTTCTGGGGCCCAAAACATTCAGTACTTC.

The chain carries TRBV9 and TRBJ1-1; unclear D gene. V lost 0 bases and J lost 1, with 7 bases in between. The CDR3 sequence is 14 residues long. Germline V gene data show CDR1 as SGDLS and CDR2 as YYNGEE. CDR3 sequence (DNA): TGTGCCAGCAGCGTAGGAGGGCCGAACACTGAAGCTTTCTTT. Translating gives CASSVGGPNTEAFF.

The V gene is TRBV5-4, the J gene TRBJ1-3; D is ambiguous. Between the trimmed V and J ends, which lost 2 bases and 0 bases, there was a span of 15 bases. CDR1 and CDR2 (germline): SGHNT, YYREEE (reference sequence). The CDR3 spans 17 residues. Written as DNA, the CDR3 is TGTGCCAGCAGCTTTGGCAGACCTAGCCGCTCTGGAAACACCATATATTTT. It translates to CASSFGRPSRSGNTIYF.

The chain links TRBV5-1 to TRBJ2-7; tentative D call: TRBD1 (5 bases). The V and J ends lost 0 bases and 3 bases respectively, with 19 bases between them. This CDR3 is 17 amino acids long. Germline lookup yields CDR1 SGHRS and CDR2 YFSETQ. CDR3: CASSLGRQLGVGYEQYF. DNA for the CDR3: TGCGCCAGCAGCTTGGGCCGACAGCTTGGGGTGGGCTACGAGCAGTACTTC.

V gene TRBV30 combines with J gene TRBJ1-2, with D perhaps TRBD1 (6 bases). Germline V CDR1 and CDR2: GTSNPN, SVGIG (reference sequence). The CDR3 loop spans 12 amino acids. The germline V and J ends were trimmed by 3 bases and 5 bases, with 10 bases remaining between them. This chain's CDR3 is CAWRRQAYGYTF. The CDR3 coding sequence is TGTGCCTGGAGGCGACAGGCGTATGGCTACACCTTC.

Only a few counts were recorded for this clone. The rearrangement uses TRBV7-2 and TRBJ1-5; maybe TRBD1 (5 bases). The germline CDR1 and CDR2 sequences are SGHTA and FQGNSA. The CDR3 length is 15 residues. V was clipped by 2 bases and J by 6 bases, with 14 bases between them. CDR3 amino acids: CASSLTAGMGQPQHF. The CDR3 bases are TGTGCCAGCAGCTTAACGGCAGGGATGGGTCAGCCCCAGCATTTT.

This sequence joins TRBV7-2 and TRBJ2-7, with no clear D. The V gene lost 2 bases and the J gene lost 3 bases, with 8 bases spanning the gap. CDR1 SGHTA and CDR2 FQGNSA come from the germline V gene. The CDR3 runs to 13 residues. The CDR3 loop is CASSLLGGYEQYF. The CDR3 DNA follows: TGTGCCAGCAGCTTACTCGGCGGCTACGAGCAGTACTTC.

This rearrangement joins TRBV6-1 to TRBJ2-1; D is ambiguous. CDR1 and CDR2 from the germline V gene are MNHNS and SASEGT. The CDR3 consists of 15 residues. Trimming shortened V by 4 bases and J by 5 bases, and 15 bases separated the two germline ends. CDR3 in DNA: TGTGCCAGCAGTGGGGCGTCAGCCCTTAACAATGAGCAGTTCTTC. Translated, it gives CASSGASALNNEQFF.

CDR3: CASSQGAQGRTDTQYF. In DNA, the CDR3 is TGCGCCAGCAGCCAAGGGGCACAGGGGAGAACAGATACGCAGTATTTT. The V gene is TRBV4-3, the J gene TRBJ2-3, with TRBD1 matching over 7 bases. Germline CDR1 reads LGHNA; CDR2 reads YSLEER. The length of the CDR3 is 16 residues. The V and J ends lost 1 base and 3 bases, in that order; junction bases with no gene match: 7.

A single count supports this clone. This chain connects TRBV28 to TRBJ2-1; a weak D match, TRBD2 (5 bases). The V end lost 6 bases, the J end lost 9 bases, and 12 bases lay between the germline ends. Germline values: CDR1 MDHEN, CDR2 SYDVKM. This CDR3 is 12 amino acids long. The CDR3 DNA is TGTGCCAGCAGCCTGACTAAAGGTGAGCAGTTCTTC. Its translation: CASSLTKGEQFF.

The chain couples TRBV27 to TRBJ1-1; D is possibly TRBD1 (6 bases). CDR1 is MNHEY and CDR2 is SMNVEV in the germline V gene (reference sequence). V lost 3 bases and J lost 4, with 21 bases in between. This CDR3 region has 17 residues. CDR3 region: CASSLFRLGGLGTEAFF. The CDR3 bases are TGTGCCAGCAGTTTGTTTCGTCTTGGGGGCTTGGGCACTGAAGCTTTCTTT.

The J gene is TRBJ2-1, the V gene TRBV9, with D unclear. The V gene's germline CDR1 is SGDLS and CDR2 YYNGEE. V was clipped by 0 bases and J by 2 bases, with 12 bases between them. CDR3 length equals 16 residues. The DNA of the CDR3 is TGTGCCAGCAGCGTAGAGTTTAGCTTGACCTACAATGAGCAGTTCTTC. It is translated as CASSVEFSLTYNEQFF.

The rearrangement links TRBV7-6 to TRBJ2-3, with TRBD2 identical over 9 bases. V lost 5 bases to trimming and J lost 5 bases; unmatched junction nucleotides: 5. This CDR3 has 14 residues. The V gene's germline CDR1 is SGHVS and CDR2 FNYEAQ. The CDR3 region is CASSHGGRGDTQYF. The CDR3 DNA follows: TGTGCCAGCAGCCACGGCGGGAGGGGAGATACGCAGTATTTT.

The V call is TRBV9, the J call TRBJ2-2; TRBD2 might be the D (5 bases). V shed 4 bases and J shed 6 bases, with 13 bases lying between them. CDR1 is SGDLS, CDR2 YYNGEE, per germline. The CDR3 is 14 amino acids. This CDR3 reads CASSPRLSSGELFF. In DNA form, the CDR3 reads TGTGCCAGCAGCCCCCGACTAAGTTCCGGGGAGCTGTTTTTT.

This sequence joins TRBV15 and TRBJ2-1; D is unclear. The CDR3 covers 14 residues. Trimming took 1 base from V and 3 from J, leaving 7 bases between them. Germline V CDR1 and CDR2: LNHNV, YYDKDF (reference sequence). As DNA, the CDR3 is TGTGCCACCAGCAGAGGCACAGTCTACAATGAGCAGTTCTTC. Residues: CATSRGTVYNEQFF.

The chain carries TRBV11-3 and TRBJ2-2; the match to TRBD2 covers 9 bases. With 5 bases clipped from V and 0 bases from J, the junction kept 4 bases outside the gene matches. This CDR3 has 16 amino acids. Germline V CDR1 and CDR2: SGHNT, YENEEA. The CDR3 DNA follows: TGTGCCAGCAGCCCAGCGGGAGGATCGAACACCGGGGAGCTGTTTTTT. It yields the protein CASSPAGGSNTGELFF.

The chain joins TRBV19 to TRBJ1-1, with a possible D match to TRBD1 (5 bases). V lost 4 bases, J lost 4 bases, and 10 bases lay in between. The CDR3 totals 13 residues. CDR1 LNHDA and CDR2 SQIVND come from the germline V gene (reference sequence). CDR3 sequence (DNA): TGTGCCAGTAGTACGGACATTCGCACTGAAGCTTTCTTT. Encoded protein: CASSTDIRTEAFF. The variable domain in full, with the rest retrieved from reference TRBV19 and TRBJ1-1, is DGGITQSPKYLFRKEGQNVTLSCEQNLNHDAMYWYRQDPGQGLRLIYYSQIVNDFQKGDIAEGYSVSREKKESFPLTVTSAQKNPTAFYLCASSTDIRTEAFFGQGTRLTVV.

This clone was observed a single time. CDR3 amino acids: CASSEGQWGSAEAFF. As DNA, the CDR3 is TGTGCCAGCAGTGAAGGACAGTGGGGCAGCGCTGAAGCTTTCTTT. V is TRBV6-4 and J is TRBJ1-1; possible D gene TRBD1, 6 bases. CDR3 size: 15 residues. Per germline, CDR1 MRHNA and CDR2 SNTAGT. V was cut by 3 bases and J by 6 bases, with 17 bases left in between.

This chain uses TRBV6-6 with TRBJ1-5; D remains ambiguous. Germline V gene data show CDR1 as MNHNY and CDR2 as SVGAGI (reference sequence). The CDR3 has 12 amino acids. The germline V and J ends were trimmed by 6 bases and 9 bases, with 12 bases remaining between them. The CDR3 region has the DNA TGTGCCAGCAGCACTCAGGCTGGGCCCCAGCATTTT. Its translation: CASSTQAGPQHF.

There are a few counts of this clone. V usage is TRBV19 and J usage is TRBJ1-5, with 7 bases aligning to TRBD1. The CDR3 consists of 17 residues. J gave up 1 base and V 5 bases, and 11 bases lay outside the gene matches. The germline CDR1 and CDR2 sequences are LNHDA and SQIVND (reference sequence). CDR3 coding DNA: TGTGCCAGTAGTCCCATCCAGGGGGAAGCGAGCAATCAGCCCCAGCATTTT. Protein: CASSPIQGEASNQPQHF.

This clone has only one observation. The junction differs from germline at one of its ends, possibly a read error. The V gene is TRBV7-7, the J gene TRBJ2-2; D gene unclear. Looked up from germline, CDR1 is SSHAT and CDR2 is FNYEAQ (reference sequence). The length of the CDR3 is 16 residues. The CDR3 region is CASSPVVSANTGELFF. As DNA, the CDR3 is TGTGCTAGCAGCCCCGTAGTGTCTGCGAACACCGGGGAGCTGTTTTTT.

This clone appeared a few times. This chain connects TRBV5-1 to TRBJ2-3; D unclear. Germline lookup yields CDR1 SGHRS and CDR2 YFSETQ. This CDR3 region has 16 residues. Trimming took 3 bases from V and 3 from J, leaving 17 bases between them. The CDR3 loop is CASSSNKNPPTDTQYF. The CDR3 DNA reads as TGCGCCAGCAGCTCGAACAAGAACCCACCGACAGATACGCAGTATTTT.

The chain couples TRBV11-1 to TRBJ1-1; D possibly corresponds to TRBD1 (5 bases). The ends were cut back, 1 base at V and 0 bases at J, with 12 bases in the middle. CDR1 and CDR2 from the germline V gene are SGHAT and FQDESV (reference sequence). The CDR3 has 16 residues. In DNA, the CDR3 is TGTGCCAGCAGCTTAGTGGGGGGATTCATGAACACTGAAGCTTTCTTT. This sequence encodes CASSLVGGFMNTEAFF. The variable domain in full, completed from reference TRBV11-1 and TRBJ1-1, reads EAEVAQSPRYKITEKSQAVAFWCDPISGHATLYWYRQILGQGPELLVQFQDESVVDDSQLPKDRFSAERLKGVDSTLKIQPAELGDSAMYLCASSLVGGFMNTEAFFGQGTRLTVV.

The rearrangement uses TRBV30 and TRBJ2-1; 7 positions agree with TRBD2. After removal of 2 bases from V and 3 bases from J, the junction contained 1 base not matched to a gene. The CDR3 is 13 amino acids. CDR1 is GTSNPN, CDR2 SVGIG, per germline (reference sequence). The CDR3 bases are TGTGCCTGGAGTCGGGGGGTCTACAATGAGCAGTTCTTC. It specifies CAWSRGVYNEQFF. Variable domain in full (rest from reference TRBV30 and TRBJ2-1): SQTIHQWPATLVQPVGSPLSLECTVEGTSNPNLYWYRQAAGRGLQLLFYSVGIGQISSEVPQNLSASRPQDRQFILSSKKLLLSDSGFYLCAWSRGVYNEQFFGPGTRLTVL.

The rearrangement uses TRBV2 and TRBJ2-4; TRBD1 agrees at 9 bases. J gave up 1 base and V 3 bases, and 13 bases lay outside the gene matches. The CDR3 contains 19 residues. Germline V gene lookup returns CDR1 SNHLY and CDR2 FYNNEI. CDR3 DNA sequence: TGTGCCAGCAGTGAGAGACAAACAGGGACAGGGTCGGCCAAAAACATTCAGTACTTC. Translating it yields CASSERQTGTGSAKNIQYF.

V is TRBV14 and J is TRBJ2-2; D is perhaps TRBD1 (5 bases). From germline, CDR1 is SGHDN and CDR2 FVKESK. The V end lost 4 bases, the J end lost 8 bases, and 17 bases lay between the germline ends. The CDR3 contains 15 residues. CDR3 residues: CASSRVAGAPGELFF. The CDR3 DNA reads TGTGCCAGCAGCCGGGTAGCTGGGGCACCGGGGGAGCTGTTTTTT.

This CDR3 is CASSLGVRRRYTDTQYF. CDR3 sequence (DNA): TGTGCCAGCAGCTTAGGGGTCAGGCGTAGATACACAGATACGCAGTATTTT. The chain recombines TRBV7-2 with TRBJ2-3; D is uncertain. Germline CDR1 and CDR2: SGHTA and FQGNSA. There are 17 residues in the CDR3. The ends were cut back, 1 base at V and 2 bases at J, with 16 bases in the middle.

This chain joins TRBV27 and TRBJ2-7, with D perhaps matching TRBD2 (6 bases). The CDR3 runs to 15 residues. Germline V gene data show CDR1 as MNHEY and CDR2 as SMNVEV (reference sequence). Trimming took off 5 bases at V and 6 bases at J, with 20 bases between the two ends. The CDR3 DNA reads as TGTGCCAGCAGTGCCTACACCAAGACTAGTGCCGAGCAGTACTTC. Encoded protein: CASSAYTKTSAEQYF.